This TCR beta chain was found in a study of response to subunit inactivated influenza vaccine. V was shortened by 4 bases and J by 3 bases, with 10 bases between the two germline ends. Germline CDR1 reads SGHRS; CDR2 reads YFSETQ. The CDR3 runs to 13 residues. One entry per CDR3 protein results from TCRdb running MiXCR on the RT-PCR reads. The sample records 650,000 to 700,000 distinct CDR3 sequences, 15% to 19% being singletons. Sequencing was performed on PBMCs from blood, taken 11 to 12 days after vaccination. The chain links TRBV5-1 to TRBJ2-5; D might be TRBD1 (6 bases). The clonotype originates from a man aged 50 to 60 who received an inactivated influenza vaccine. CDR3 sequence reads: CASSKDSKETQYF. DNA of the CDR3: TGCGCCAGCAGCAAGGACAGTAAAGAGACCCAGTACTTC.